These T cell receptor beta chains were read from a single sample in a study of CD8+ T cells in alopecia areata. The repertoire was sequenced with immunoSEQ multiplex PCR; TCRdb's copy has only in-frame clones and lacks some. This sample has some 160,000 clones; about 71% occur once, and the top ten carry over 0.85%. Sequencing used CD4+ T cells sorted from blood, obtained at week 4, from a patient treated with tofacitinib. These receptors all come from a human donor with alopecia areata. Each CDR3 is given with its conserved first and last residue. A D gene is named only where the DNA matches it firmly. Not every row has a clone size; where given, it reads once, few, many or a size class.

-,TRBJ2-3,-,TRBV4-3,CASSQIGRSDTQYF,TGCGCCAGCAGCCAAATTGGCCGGTCAGATACGCAGTATTTT
-,TRBJ2-2,-,TRBV7-2,CASSLEGGVNTGELFF,TGTGCCAGCAGCTTAGAAGGCGGGGTGAACACCGGGGAGCTGTTTTTT
-,TRBJ2-5,TRBD2,TRBV2,CASRYSGGAVGETQYF,TGTGCCAGCAGATACAGCGGGGGGGCCGTCGGAGAGACCCAGTACTTC
few,TRBJ2-1,-,TRBV14,CASSQDIWGGRRNEQFF,TGTGCCAGCAGCCAAGATATTTGGGGGGGCCGAAGAAATGAGCAGTTCTTC
once,TRBJ2-3,-,TRBV5-4,CASSRSTDTQYF,TGTGCCAGCAGCAGGTCCACAGATACGCAGTATTTT
-,TRBJ2-2,TRBD1,TRBV5-4,CASSPGQAGGELFF,TGTGCCAGCAGCCCCGGACAGGCGGGCGGGGAGCTGTTTTTT
-,TRBJ1-5,-,TRBV7-7,CASSLGFPNNQPQHF,TGTGCTAGCAGCTTAGGTTTTCCCAACAATCAGCCCCAGCATTTT
-,TRBJ2-3,-,TRBV5-4,CASTPGSRTSTDTQYF,TGTGCCAGCACCCCGGGGTCCCGTACTAGCACAGATACGCAGTATTTT
-,TRBJ2-7,-,TRBV29-1,CSVLVGEQYF,TGCAGCGTTTTGGTAGGAGAGCAGTACTTC
-,TRBJ2-5,TRBD1,TRBV29-1,CSVEETGGQETQYF,TGCAGCGTTGAGGAAACAGGGGGCCAAGAGACCCAGTACTTC
-,TRBJ2-3,TRBD1,TRBV5-1,CASKYRGSTDTQYF,TGCGCCAGCAAATACAGGGGGTCAACAGATACGCAGTATTTT
-,TRBJ1-1,-,TRBV5-1,CASSPVRATEAFF,TGCGCCAGCAGCCCGGTTCGGGCCACTGAAGCTTTCTTT
-,TRBJ1-6,-,TRBV15,CATSRGAGSSVHF,TGTGCCACCAGCCGGGGGGCAGGGTCGTCGGTCCACTTT
-,TRBJ1-2,TRBD1,TRBV6-1,CASSEARGGGYTF,TGTGCCAGCAGTGAAGCCCGAGGGGGCGGCTACACCTTC
-,TRBJ2-7,-,TRBV5-6,CASSLSGDEQYF,TGTGCCAGCAGCCTCTCAGGAGACGAGCAGTACTTC
-,TRBJ2-7,-,TRBV9,CASSRAAGGPYEQYF,TGTGCCAGCAGCAGAGCAGCTGGGGGGCCCTACGAGCAGTACTTC
-,TRBJ1-3,-,TRBV4-1,CASSRPGGNTIYF,TGCGCCAGCAGCCGACCGGGGGGAAACACCATATATTTT
few,TRBJ1-1,TRBD1,TRBV30,CAWIWDSFYTEAFF,TGTGCCTGGATTTGGGACAGTTTCTACACTGAAGCTTTCTTT
-,TRBJ1-3,-,TRBV5-6,CASSLLSAGNTIYF,TGTGCCAGCAGCTTGCTAAGCGCGGGAAACACCATATATTTT
-,TRBJ1-1,-,TRBV5-4,CASRMRGTAHTEAFF,TGTGCCAGCAGGATGAGGGGAACAGCCCACACTGAAGCTTTCTTT
few,TRBJ2-3,-,TRBV30,CAWVQGDTQYF,TGTGCCTGGGTGCAGGGAGATACGCAGTATTTT
-,TRBJ2-5,-,TRBV30,CAWSPGHIFAQYF,TGTGCCTGGAGTCCGGGACACATTTTTGCCCAGTACTTC
-,TRBJ2-1,TRBD2,TRBV10-1,CASSESGTKQFF,TGCGCCAGCAGTGAGTCGGGGACTAAGCAGTTCTTC
few,TRBJ2-7,TRBD1,TRBV30,CAWSVYRGYEQYF,TGTGCCTGGAGTGTCTACAGGGGATACGAGCAGTACTTC
-,TRBJ1-2,-,TRBV6-1,CASSEGWVGYTF,TGTGCCAGCAGTGAGGGCTGGGTCGGCTACACCTTC
few,TRBJ2-7,-,TRBV5-6,CASSLGAYEQYF,TGTGCCAGCAGCTTGGGGGCCTACGAGCAGTACTTC
-,TRBJ2-3,TRBD1,TRBV18,CASSPGQGGTDTQYF,TGTGCCAGCTCACCGGGACAGGGGGGCACAGATACGCAGTATTTT
few,TRBJ2-7,-,TRBV29-1,CSVDGDGDEQYF,TGCAGCGTTGATGGTGACGGAGACGAGCAGTACTTC
-,TRBJ1-5,-,TRBV29-1,CSVVTGINQPQHF,TGCAGCGTTGTTACCGGTATCAATCAGCCCCAGCATTTT
-,TRBJ1-6,-,TRBV30,CAWSQGSPLHF,TGTGCCTGGAGTCAGGGTTCACCCCTCCACTTT
few,TRBJ2-7,TRBD2,TRBV14,CASSQDQMASGSEQYF,TGTGCCAGCAGCCAAGATCAGATGGCTAGCGGGTCAGAGCAGTACTTC
-,TRBJ1-2,-,TRBV9,CASSVGADKKSYGYTF,TGTGCCAGCAGCGTAGGAGCCGATAAGAAGAGCTATGGCTACACCTTC
-,TRBJ1-4,-,TRBV5-1,CASSFWDSDEKLFF,TGCGCCAGCAGCTTTTGGGACTCTGATGAAAAACTGTTTTTT
-,TRBJ1-5,TRBD1,TRBV2,CASSAVGRQGSNQPQHF,TGTGCCAGCAGCGCCGTCGGCCGACAGGGCTCCAATCAGCCCCAGCATTTT
-,TRBJ2-7,TRBD1,TRBV29-1,CSAVPGQGGMEQYF,TGCAGCGCCGTACCGGGACAGGGGGGTATGGAGCAGTACTTC
-,TRBJ2-2,-,TRBV9,CASNTGTGELFF,TGTGCCAGCAATACAGGAACCGGGGAGCTGTTTTTT
-,TRBJ2-1,-,TRBV2,CASSEEGFGEQFF,TGTGCCAGCAGTGAAGAGGGGTTCGGTGAGCAGTTCTTC
few,TRBJ2-5,-,TRBV7-3,CASSFGLGETQYF,TGTGCCAGCAGCTTCGGTTTGGGAGAGACCCAGTACTTC
-,TRBJ2-2,-,TRBV19,CASSLGWNTGELFF,TGTGCCAGTAGTCTCGGTTGGAACACCGGGGAGCTGTTTTTT
-,TRBJ2-5,TRBD1,TRBV7-9,CASTGTGGGETQYF,TGTGCCAGCACCGGGACAGGGGGCGGAGAGACCCAGTACTTC
few,TRBJ1-6,TRBD1,TRBV27,CASTRTGDHSPLHF,TGTGCCAGCACCCGGACAGGAGATCATTCACCCCTCCACTTT
-,TRBJ1-2,-,TRBV9,CASSVEDFYGYTF,TGTGCCAGCAGCGTAGAAGATTTCTATGGCTACACCTTC
-,TRBJ2-5,-,TRBV9,CASSVAGAQETQYF,TGTGCCAGCAGCGTAGCGGGGGCCCAAGAGACCCAGTACTTC
once,TRBJ2-3,TRBD2,TRBV5-1,CASSWGLASDTQYF,TGCGCCAGCAGCTGGGGACTAGCGTCAGATACGCAGTATTTT
few,TRBJ1-5,TRBD1,TRBV6-6,CASSPGTGGNQPQHF,TGTGCCAGCAGCCCTGGGACAGGGGGCAATCAGCCCCAGCATTTT
-,TRBJ2-7,-,TRBV6-5,CASRKDSYEQYF,TGTGCCAGCAGAAAGGACAGCTACGAGCAGTACTTC
few,TRBJ2-7,-,TRBV29-1,CSVLSAYEQYF,TGCAGCGTCCTTTCGGCCTACGAGCAGTACTTC
-,TRBJ2-3,TRBD2,TRBV6-6,CASSYSAGVADTQYF,TGTGCCAGCAGTTACTCCGCGGGGGTCGCAGATACGCAGTATTTT